Listed below are T cell receptor beta chains from one sample, sequenced in a study of OX40 agonist ivuxolimab in advanced cancers. Repertoires were generated with immunoSEQ multiplex PCR, while TCRdb's copy carries only in-frame clones and drops some. Here the sample spans 45,000 to 50,000 clones, about 81% being singletons. The sequencing used CD4+ or CD8+ T cells sorted from blood, collected in a trial of the OX40 agonist ivuxolimab. These TCRs come from an adult with an advanced solid tumor such as melanoma, head and neck, liver or kidney cancer. The CDR3 runs from the conserved cysteine through the conserved F or W. A D gene is named only where the DNA matches it firmly. The size entry is marked missing in some rows and otherwise reads once, few, many or a size class.

>19|TRBJ2-1|TRBD1|TRBV5-6|once
TGTGCCAGCAGTAACCGGGACAGGGAGTTCCTACGGTTAAACAATGAGCAGTTCTTC
CASSNRDREFLRLNNEQFF
>16|TRBJ2-2|TRBD2|TRBV5-1|.
TGCGCCAGCAGCTTGGAGTGGCTAGCGGGGACCGGGGAGCTGTTTTTT
CASSLEWLAGTGELFF
>16|TRBJ1-3|.|TRBV7-2|.
TGTGCCAGCAGCTCCAGAGTAGGGGCTTTCGGAAACACCATATATTTT
CASSSRVGAFGNTIYF
>17|TRBJ2-2|.|TRBV4-1|.
TGCGCCAGCAGCCAACCAGATTGGGGACCGAACACCGGGGAGCTGTTTTTT
CASSQPDWGPNTGELFF
>14|TRBJ2-7|TRBD2|TRBV6-5|.
TGTGCCAGCAGTCTTAGCGGGACCGGATACGAGCAGTACTTC
CASSLSGTGYEQYF
>13|TRBJ1-2|.|TRBV29-1|.
TGCAGCGTTGCCAGGGATGATAACTATGGCTACACCTTC
CSVARDDNYGYTF
>15|TRBJ2-6|.|TRBV27|.
TGTGCCAGCAGTCCAAGGGGATCTGGGGCCAACGTCCTGACTTTC
CASSPRGSGANVLTF
>16|TRBJ2-3|.|TRBV4-1|.
TGCGCCAGCAGCCAAGATAAGGGGCTAGCCGAAGAAATGCAGTATTTT
CASSQDKGLAEEMQYF
>15|TRBJ1-1|TRBD1|TRBV6-9|.
TGTGCCAGCAGTAAGACGACAGGGGGCAGCGGAAAAGCTTTCTTT
CASSKTTGGSGKAFF
>11|TRBJ1-2|.|TRBV19|.
TGTGCCAGTTATGAGGGGGTTATCTACACCTTC
CASYEGVIYTF
>13|TRBJ2-7|.|TRBV6-5|few
TGTGCCAGCAGCTACGGGACGGGCTACGAGCAGTACTTC
CASSYGTGYEQYF
>17|TRBJ2-2|.|TRBV5-1|once
TGCGCCAGCAGCTTGCGAGCAGGGAGGTTAGGGGCCGGGGAGCTGTTTTTT
CASSLRAGRLGAGELFF
>14|TRBJ1-1|.|TRBV10-2|.
TGCGCCAGCAGTGCAACCCACGAGAACACTGAAGCTTTCTTT
CASSATHENTEAFF
>16|TRBJ1-2|TRBD1|TRBV5-5|.
TGTGCCAGCAGCTGGTTGGGGACAGGGGTAAACTATGGCTACACCTTC
CASSWLGTGVNYGYTF
>15|TRBJ1-2|TRBD1|TRBV5-1|.
TGCGCCAGCAGCTCCGGGACAGGCCAGATCTATGGCTACACCTTC
CASSSGTGQIYGYTF
>11|TRBJ2-2|.|TRBV29-1|few
TGCAGCGTCGCGAACACCGGGGAGCTGTTTTTT
CSVANTGELFF
>11|TRBJ1-6|.|TRBV2|.
TGTGCCAGCAGGGGAGGTTCACCCCTCCACTTT
CASRGGSPLHF
>17|TRBJ2-1|TRBD2|TRBV5-4|.
TGTGCCAGCAGCCCCGGACTAGCGGGGCGGGGGGACAATGAGCAGTTCTTC
CASSPGLAGRGDNEQFF
>12|TRBJ2-7|.|TRBV6-6|.
TGTGCCAGCCAGGGTGCTCAAATCGAGCAGTACTTC
CASQGAQIEQYF
>13|TRBJ1-1|TRBD1|TRBV7-9|.
TGTGCCAGCAGCTCGGGGACAGGGGGGAGAGCTTTCTTT
CASSSGTGGRAFF
>14|TRBJ1-2|.|TRBV11-2|.
TGTGCCAGCAGCTCGCCCCGCCCAGGGTATGGCTACACCTTC
CASSSPRPGYGYTF
>14|TRBJ1-1|.|TRBV7-9|once
TGTGCCAGCAGCTTAGAAGGACGTCCCACTGAAGCTTTCTTT
CASSLEGRPTEAFF
>14|TRBJ1-2|.|TRBV30|.
TGTGCCTGGAGTGGGGACCGCAAAAACTATGGCTACACCTTC
CAWSGDRKNYGYTF
>15|TRBJ2-7|TRBD2|TRBV4-3|.
TGCGCCAGCAGCCCCCGGGAAGCGGGAGCATACGAGCAGTACTTC
CASSPREAGAYEQYF
>16|TRBJ1-1|.|TRBV7-9|once
TGTGCCAGCAGCTCCCCAGGTTGGGAGTTGGACACTGAAGCTTTCTTT
CASSSPGWELDTEAFF
>14|TRBJ1-5|.|TRBV6-6|once
TGTGCCAGCCGTGAGACAGTTCCCAATCAGCCCCAGCATTTT
CASRETVPNQPQHF
>15|TRBJ2-7|TRBD1|TRBV27|.
TGTGCCAGCAGTTTATACCAGGGGGCTGGCTACGAGCAGTACTTC
CASSLYQGAGYEQYF
>16|TRBJ2-7|TRBD2|TRBV19|.
TGTGCCAGTAGTATGACCCCTCTAGCGGGAGGGTACGAGCAGTACTTC
CASSMTPLAGGYEQYF
>14|TRBJ1-2|TRBD1|TRBV9|few
TGTGCCAGCAGCGAGATAGACAGGGGCTATGGCTACACCTTC
CASSEIDRGYGYTF
>15|TRBJ1-5|.|TRBV15|.
TGTGCCACCAGCAGAGAAAGACTTAGCAATCAGCCCCAGCATTTT
CATSRERLSNQPQHF
>12|TRBJ2-7|.|TRBV30|.
TGTGCCTGGACTGGGGATTCCTACGAGCAGTACTTC
CAWTGDSYEQYF
>15|TRBJ1-4|.|TRBV6-5|.
TGTGCCAGCGGGGCAGGGATCGCAACTAATGAAAAACTGTTTTTT
CASGAGIATNEKLFF
>13|TRBJ1-4|.|TRBV7-2|.
TGTGCCAGCAGTTGGACAACTAATGAAAAACTGTTTTTT
CASSWTTNEKLFF
>15|TRBJ2-3|.|TRBV12-5|.
TGTGCTAGTGGTTTGACGGACATTAGCACAGATACGCAGTATTTT
CASGLTDISTDTQYF
>16|TRBJ2-1|TRBD1|TRBV5-1|.
TGCGCCAGCAGCCTGGGCCCGGGACAGGGCGGCAATGAGCAGTTCTTC
CASSLGPGQGGNEQFF
>16|TRBJ2-1|.|TRBV2|.
TGTGCCAGCAGTGACCCGGGGCGGGGCTCCTACAATGAGCAGTTCTTC
CASSDPGRGSYNEQFF
>15|TRBJ1-4|.|TRBV7-2|.
TGTGCCAGCAGCACTGGACTCGCACGTAATGAAAAACTGTTTTTT
CASSTGLARNEKLFF
>15|TRBJ1-3|.|TRBV9|.
TGTGCCAGCAGCCCCGGACAGACTTCGGGAAACACCATATATTTT
CASSPGQTSGNTIYF
>14|TRBJ1-6|TRBD1|TRBV6-6|.
TGTGCCACCGAGGGACAGGGGTCGAATTCACCCCTCCACTTT
CATEGQGSNSPLHF
>14|TRBJ2-2|.|TRBV18|.
TGTGCCAGCTCACGCCGGGTTCCCACCGGGGAGCTGTTTTTT
CASSRRVPTGELFF
>14|TRBJ2-2|.|TRBV9|.
TGTGCCAGCAGCCTACCACCAATTTCCGGGGAGCTGTTTTTT
CASSLPPISGELFF
>11|TRBJ1-3|.|TRBV20-1|.
TGCAGTGTGGGCTCTGGAAACACCATATATTTT
CSVGSGNTIYF
>12|TRBJ2-3|TRBD1|TRBV30|.
TGTGCCTGGGCCCCGGGGACAGGTACGCAGTATTTT
CAWAPGTGTQYF
>15|TRBJ1-5|.|TRBV30|.
TGTGCCTGGAGTCGTGCTGGACAGAGCTACCAGCCCCAGCATTTT
CAWSRAGQSYQPQHF
>15|TRBJ2-1|TRBD2|TRBV7-7|once
TGTGCCAGCAGCTTAGGAGCGGGAGGGGTCTATGAGCAGTTCTTC
CASSLGAGGVYEQFF
>13|TRBJ1-2|.|TRBV19|.
TGTGCCAGTAGTATCTCAGGGGTGGATGGCTACACCTTC
CASSISGVDGYTF
>15|TRBJ2-5|TRBD2|TRBV6-1|.
TGTGCCAGCAGTGACTCGGGACTAGCGGAAGAGACCCAGTACTTC
CASSDSGLAEETQYF
>16|TRBJ1-2|.|TRBV5-4|.
TGTGCCAGCAGCCCTGGACAGAGCCTATCCTTCTATGGCTACACCTTC
CASSPGQSLSFYGYTF
>14|TRBJ1-1|.|TRBV5-1|once
TGCGCCAGCAGCCCCGGGACGGAGGGCACTGAAGCTTTCTTT
CASSPGTEGTEAFF
>14|TRBJ1-2|.|TRBV6-5|once
TGTGCCAGCCGCAAATTCCAGGGGAACTATGGCTACACCTTC
CASRKFQGNYGYTF
>13|TRBJ2-5|.|TRBV5-1|.
TGCGCCAGCAGCCTCACAGGAAAAGAGACCCAGTACTTC
CASSLTGKETQYF
>12|TRBJ1-5|.|TRBV2|.
TGTGCCAGCAGTGGGGGCAATCAGCCCCAGCATTTT
CASSGGNQPQHF
>15|TRBJ1-5|.|TRBV5-1|.
TGCGCCAGCAGCTTGGGGCAGGGCGGAAATCAGCCCCAGCATTTT
CASSLGQGGNQPQHF
>12|TRBJ1-4|TRBD1|TRBV30|.
TGTGCCTGGAGTACAGGGGGGGAAAGACTGTTTTTT
CAWSTGGERLFF
>14|TRBJ2-3|.|TRBV7-2|.
TGTGCCAGCAGCTTCCTTGGCGGGACAGATACGCAGTATTTT
CASSFLGGTDTQYF
>14|TRBJ2-1|.|TRBV19|once
TGTGCCAGTAGTATGGATAGGGGTGAAGGTGAGCAGTTCTTC
CASSMDRGEGEQFF
>18|TRBJ2-7|TRBD1|TRBV7-2|.
TGTGCCAGCAGCTTAGGGCCCCCGGGCAGGGGGTATGTCTACGAGCAGTACTTC
CASSLGPPGRGYVYEQYF
>16|TRBJ2-1|.|TRBV21-1|.
TGTGCCAGCAGCAAAGTGAAGGGTTGCGGGCCGAATGAGCAGTTCTTC
CASSKVKGCGPNEQFF
>13|TRBJ1-1|TRBD1|TRBV19|few
TGTGCCAGTAGTATGGACAGGGATGCTGAAGCTTTCTTT
CASSMDRDAEAFF